What follows are 29 T cell receptor beta chains derived from one specimen sequenced in a study of blood T cell repertoires in COVID-19. Repertoires were generated with immunoSEQ multiplex PCR, while TCRdb's copy carries only in-frame clones and drops some. The sample has 90,000 to 130,000 clones; 70% to 90% are singletons. The sequencing input was peripheral blood. The receptor set was obtained from a human donor in a cohort sampled during active COVID-19.

This chain uses TRBV11-2 with TRBJ1-5; a weak D match, TRBD1 (5 bases). The V end was cut by 6 bases, the J end by 4 bases, with 16 bases between. The germline gives CDR1 SGHAT, CDR2 FQNNGV. CDR3 length equals 15 residues. The CDR3 coding sequence is TGTGCCAGCAGTCTAGGGGTGAGTCGAAATCAGCCCCAGCATTTT. Encoded protein: CASSLGVSRNQPQHF.

The V call is TRBV28, the J call TRBJ1-2; no definite D call. V was clipped by 1 base and J by 2 bases, with 8 bases between them. This CDR3 has 14 amino acids. Germline CDR1 and CDR2: MDHEN and SYDVKM. The CDR3 loop is CASSLYSGNYGYTF. CDR3 sequence (DNA): TGTGCCAGCAGTTTATATTCAGGCAACTATGGCTACACCTTC.

The rearrangement joins TRBV5-1 to TRBJ2-7, with TRBD2 as a possible D gene (6 bases). This CDR3 contains 14 residues. V was clipped by 0 bases and J by 3 bases, with 10 bases between them. The germline gives CDR1 SGHRS, CDR2 YFSETQ. In nucleotides, the CDR3 is TGCGCCAGCAGCTTGGTTATTAGCGGCTACGAGCAGTACTTC. Amino acids: CASSLVISGYEQYF.

The V and J genes are TRBV4-1 and TRBJ2-7; D possibly corresponds to TRBD2 (7 bases). The germline V and J ends were trimmed by 0 bases and 0 bases, with 9 bases remaining between them. CDR3 size: 15 residues. Germline-derived CDR1 and CDR2 are MGHRA and YSYEKL. The CDR3 nucleotides are TGCGCCAGCAGCCAAGACGGGGGGCTCTCCTACGAGCAGTACTTC. Amino acids: CASSQDGGLSYEQYF.

The chain combines TRBV10-2 with TRBJ2-7; D might be TRBD2 (6 bases). Germline V gene sequence: CDR1 WSHSY, CDR2 SAAADI. V shed 7 bases and J shed 3 bases, with 10 bases lying between them. The CDR3 covers 12 residues. The CDR3 DNA follows: TGCGCCAGCACGGGACTTAACTACGAGCAGTACTTC. It yields the protein CASTGLNYEQYF.

The CDR3 nucleotides read TGCGCCAGCAGCTTGGGTAGCGGGTGGGGGAACACTGAAGCTTTCTTT. Its protein is CASSLGSGWGNTEAFF. The V gene is TRBV5-1, the J gene TRBJ1-1; no firm D call. This CDR3 has 16 amino acids. Germline CDR1 is SGHRS and CDR2 is YFSETQ. Deletions cut 0 bases from V and 1 base from J, with 13 bases between.

The rearrangement links TRBV10-3 to TRBJ1-2; D is uncertain. CDR1 ENHRY and CDR2 SYGVKD come from the germline V gene. This CDR3 is 15 amino acids long. Trimming pared 0 bases from V and 4 bases from J, leaving 12 bases between. The CDR3 DNA reads as TGTGCCATCAGTGAGTCGAGAGCCGGTTTCTATGGCTACACCTTC. This encodes CAISESRAGFYGYTF.

This clone was picked up one time. The same CDR3 is also encoded by other DNA sequences in this sample. The gene calls are TRBV27 and TRBJ2-1, with TRBD2 matching over 11 bases. This CDR3 region has 15 residues. Trimming removed 3 bases from V and 3 bases from J; junction bases left unmatched: 1. Germline values: CDR1 MNHEY, CDR2 SMNVEV (reference sequence). The CDR3, as DNA: TGTGCCAGCAGTTTCGGGACTAGCGGCTACAATGAGCAGTTCTTC. Translated, it gives CASSFGTSGYNEQFF.

The chain joins TRBV2 to TRBJ1-6; D is uncertain. The V and J ends lost 4 bases and 6 bases respectively, with 10 bases between them. The CDR3 sequence is 14 residues long. Germline V gene sequence: CDR1 SNHLY, CDR2 FYNNEI. CDR3 sequence: CASSGTDFNSPLHF. CDR3 bases: TGTGCCAGCAGTGGAACCGACTTTAATTCACCCCTCCACTTT.

This clone was seen only once. The chain recombines TRBV10-3 with TRBJ2-3; 10 positions agree with TRBD2. The CDR3 covers 17 residues. The germline CDR1 and CDR2 sequences are ENHRY and SYGVKD. Trimming at V came to 2 bases and at J to 4 bases, leaving 9 bases not matched to a gene. CDR3 protein: CAISEPRSGRAADTQYF. The CDR3 DNA is TGTGCCATCAGTGAGCCCCGGAGCGGGAGGGCCGCAGATACGCAGTATTTT.

This clone was recorded only once. The CDR3 loop reads CASSPYRVSGNTIYF. CDR3 sequence (DNA): TGTGCCAGCAGCCCTTACAGGGTCTCTGGAAACACCATATATTTT. This chain connects TRBV3-1 (or the pseudogene TRBV3-2) to TRBJ1-3; possibly TRBD1 for D (6 bases). V shed 4 bases and J shed 0 bases, with 10 bases lying between them. This CDR3 region has 15 residues. Looked up from germline, CDR1 is LGHDT and CDR2 is YNNKEL (reference sequence).

The V and J genes are TRBV7-3 and TRBJ2-2; tentatively, D is TRBD2 (7 bases). Between the trimmed V and J ends, which lost 5 bases and 1 base, there was a span of 14 bases. Germline-derived CDR1 and CDR2 are SGHTA and FQGTGA. The length of the CDR3 is 16 residues. CDR3 DNA sequence: TGTGCCAGCAGCCCGGGGGCGGGGGTGAACACCGGGGAGCTGTTTTTT. As protein: CASSPGAGVNTGELFF.

The chain links TRBV6-5 to TRBJ2-5; 7 nucleotides align to TRBD2. CDR3 length equals 16 residues. V was clipped by 0 bases and J by 4 bases; unmatched bases: 8. Germline CDR1 and CDR2: MNHEY and SVGAGI. This CDR3 reads CASSYSPIAGSETQYF. DNA of the CDR3: TGTGCCAGCAGTTACTCACCGATAGCGGGTTCAGAGACCCAGTACTTC.

This clone was found once. The chain combines TRBV2 with TRBJ1-2; no firm D call. CDR1 is SNHLY and CDR2 is FYNNEI in the germline V gene. With 6 bases removed from V and 6 bases from J, the gap between germline ends came to 8 bases. There are 11 residues in the CDR3. The CDR3 is CASSGGNGYTF. As DNA, the CDR3 is TGTGCCAGCAGCGGAGGGAATGGCTACACCTTC.

This chain links TRBV28 with TRBJ2-5, with 9 bases matching TRBD2. The CDR3 runs to 19 residues. V shed 1 base and J 5 bases; nucleotides not matched to a gene: 17. Germline V CDR1 and CDR2: MDHEN, SYDVKM. The CDR3 DNA is TGTGCCAGCAGTTTATTCCCCCCGAGTGGTAGCGGGAGTTACGAGACCCAGTACTTC. Its translation: CASSLFPPSGSGSYETQYF.

This clone was counted a single time. This chain links TRBV6-5 with TRBJ2-1; D is uncertain. CDR1 is MNHEY and CDR2 is SVGAGI in the germline V gene. CDR3 length: 13 residues. Trimming removed 4 bases at V and 4 bases at J, with 8 bases between. CDR3 in DNA: TGTGCCAGCAGTTCGGGTCGTTACAATGAGCAGTTCTTC. This codes for CASSSGRYNEQFF.

V and J are TRBV19 and TRBJ2-7; 7 bases are shared with TRBD1. The V segment lost 5 bases and the J segment 4 bases; nucleotides outside the gene matches: 5. The germline V gene has CDR1 LNHDA and CDR2 SQIVND (reference sequence). This CDR3 region has 13 residues. For the CDR3, the DNA is TGTGCCAGTAGTGGGGACAGCGGATACGAGCAGTACTTC. Its protein product is CASSGDSGYEQYF.

This chain connects TRBV9 to TRBJ1-1, with TRBD1 matching over 10 bases. Unmatched junction bases numbered 7, after V lost 4 bases and J lost 4 bases. The CDR3 contains 15 residues. CDR1 is SGDLS, CDR2 YYNGEE, per germline. CDR3 region: CASSMGQGLTTEAFF. The CDR3 DNA reads TGTGCCAGCAGCATGGGACAGGGGCTGACCACTGAAGCTTTCTTT.

This clone was detected only a few times. The gene calls are TRBV5-8 and TRBJ1-5; maybe TRBD1 (6 bases). The CDR3 extends over 14 amino acids. Germline CDR1 is SGHTS and CDR2 is YDEGEE. V shed 0 bases and J shed 7 bases, with 11 bases lying between them. This chain's CDR3 is CASSLEGGSQPQHF. The CDR3 DNA reads as TGTGCCAGCAGCTTGGAAGGGGGATCGCAGCCCCAGCATTTT.

The chain recombines TRBV19 with TRBJ2-1, with D tentatively TRBD1 (5 bases). The ends were cut back, 3 bases at V and 2 bases at J, with 14 bases in the middle. This CDR3 contains 16 residues. CDR1 and CDR2 from the germline V gene are LNHDA and SQIVND (reference sequence). The CDR3 bases are TGTGCCAGTAGTATCGTTCGGACACGGACCTACAATGAGCAGTTCTTC. It specifies CASSIVRTRTYNEQFF.

CDR3 sequence: CASSLSPYTGGRETQYF. In DNA form, the CDR3 reads TGTGCCAGCAGCTTATCCCCATACACAGGGGGCAGAGAGACCCAGTACTTC. The gene calls are TRBV7-3 and TRBJ2-5, with 9 bases identical to TRBD1. The CDR3 runs 17 residues. The germline gives CDR1 SGHTA, CDR2 FQGTGA. V shed 2 bases, J shed 4 bases, and the junction held 11 bases outside the gene matches.

The chain recombines TRBV11-3 with TRBJ2-7, with 8 bases aligning to TRBD1. Trimming cost V 4 bases and J 5 bases; bases outside gene matches: 7. The CDR3 has 14 amino acids. Germline-derived CDR1 and CDR2 are SGHNT and YENEEA. The CDR3 coding sequence is TGTGCCAGCAGCTCCCGGACAGGGTACGACGAGCAGTACTTC. Translating gives CASSSRTGYDEQYF.

This clone was observed a single time. The CDR3 DNA sequence: TGTGCCAGCAGCTTACGGGGACAGGGGCACTCTGGGGCCAACGTCCTGACTTTC. It translates to CASSLRGQGHSGANVLTF. V gene TRBV11-2 combines with J gene TRBJ2-6, with 10 bases identical to TRBD1. CDR3 length: 18 amino acids. V lost 2 bases, J lost 0 bases, and 4 bases stayed unmatched. Germline assignment: CDR1 SGHAT and CDR2 FQNNGV.

V is TRBV11-1 and J is TRBJ2-1; weak D call: TRBD1 (6 bases). Between the trimmed V and J ends, which lost 3 bases and 8 bases, there was a span of 14 bases. Germline V gene sequence: CDR1 SGHAT, CDR2 FQDESV (reference sequence). The CDR3 is made up of 14 amino acids. The CDR3 protein is CASSFSTGWDEQFF. The DNA of the CDR3 is TGTGCCAGCAGCTTCTCTACAGGGTGGGATGAGCAGTTCTTC.

The chain uses TRBV20-1 and TRBJ1-6, with 9 positions matching TRBD1. The CDR3 loop spans 13 amino acids. The germline V gene has CDR1 DFQATT and CDR2 SNEGSKA (reference sequence). J lost 8 bases, V lost 3 bases, and 2 bases had no gene match. Here the CDR3 DNA reads TGCAGTGCTAGTGGGACAGGGTATTCACCCCTCCACTTT. Its protein product is CSASGTGYSPLHF.

This clone was counted only a few times. The V call is TRBV15, the J call TRBJ1-1; D remains unclear. The CDR3 sequence is 14 residues long. CDR1 LNHNV and CDR2 YYDKDF come from the germline V gene (reference sequence). Trimming took off 5 bases at V and 2 bases at J, with 12 bases between the two ends. The CDR3 coding sequence is TGTGCCACCAGCGGTTTCGGGAGCAACACTGAAGCTTTCTTT. Translation: CATSGFGSNTEAFF.

This clone was counted a single time. This chain connects TRBV19 to TRBJ1-1, with a possible D match to TRBD1 (5 bases). The CDR3 contains 13 residues. In germline, CDR1 is LNHDA, CDR2 SQIVND (reference sequence). Trimming took off 4 bases at V and 5 bases at J, with 11 bases between the two ends. The CDR3 bases are TGTGCCAGTAGTAAATGGGGGGAAACTGAAGCTTTCTTT. Protein sequence: CASSKWGETEAFF.

V is TRBV5-1 and J is TRBJ2-3, with TRBD2 matching over 12 bases. The trim removed 2 bases at V and 5 bases at J, leaving 9 bases unmatched. The CDR3 runs 17 residues. The germline gives CDR1 SGHRS, CDR2 YFSETQ. This chain's CDR3 is CASSFAASGRAKDTQYF. The CDR3 nucleotides read TGCGCCAGCAGCTTCGCGGCTAGCGGGAGGGCTAAAGATACGCAGTATTTT. The full variable domain, in which reference TRBV5-1 and TRBJ2-3 provide the parts outside the CDR3, is KAGVTQTPRYLIKTRGQQVTLSCSPISGHRSVSWYQQTPGQGLQFLFEYFSETQRNKGNFPGRFSGRQFSNSRSEMNVSTLELGDSALYLCASSFAASGRAKDTQYFGPGTRLTVL.

In this sample, this clone turned up once. The chain uses TRBV23-1 and TRBJ1-2, with D maybe TRBD1 (5 bases). TRBV23-1 is flagged as an ORF with uncertain function. Trimming pared 0 bases from V and 1 base from J, leaving 18 bases between. This CDR3 has 18 residues. DNA of the CDR3: TGCGCCAGCAGTCAATCTCCCGCCGGAGGGGCCAATAACTATGGCTACACCTTC. Its translation is CASSQSPAGGANNYGYTF.